This T cell receptor beta chain was retrieved from a study of control samples from healthy donors and cancer patients. The repertoire was sequenced with immunoSEQ multiplex PCR; TCRdb's copy has only in-frame clones and lacks some. The data show 170,000 or so clones, about 91% seen once. Sequencing was carried out using blood. The receptor's source is a woman in her forties in good health.

CDR3 in DNA: TGCGCCAGCAGCCGGCCAGGCGCCGGGCCCCAGCATTTT. This codes for CASSRPGAGPQHF. V is TRBV4-1 and J is TRBJ1-5, with unresolved D. This CDR3 spans 13 amino acids. Per the germline V gene, CDR1 is MGHRA and CDR2 is YSYEKL. Trimming removed 4 bases from V and 9 bases from J, with 13 bases in between.